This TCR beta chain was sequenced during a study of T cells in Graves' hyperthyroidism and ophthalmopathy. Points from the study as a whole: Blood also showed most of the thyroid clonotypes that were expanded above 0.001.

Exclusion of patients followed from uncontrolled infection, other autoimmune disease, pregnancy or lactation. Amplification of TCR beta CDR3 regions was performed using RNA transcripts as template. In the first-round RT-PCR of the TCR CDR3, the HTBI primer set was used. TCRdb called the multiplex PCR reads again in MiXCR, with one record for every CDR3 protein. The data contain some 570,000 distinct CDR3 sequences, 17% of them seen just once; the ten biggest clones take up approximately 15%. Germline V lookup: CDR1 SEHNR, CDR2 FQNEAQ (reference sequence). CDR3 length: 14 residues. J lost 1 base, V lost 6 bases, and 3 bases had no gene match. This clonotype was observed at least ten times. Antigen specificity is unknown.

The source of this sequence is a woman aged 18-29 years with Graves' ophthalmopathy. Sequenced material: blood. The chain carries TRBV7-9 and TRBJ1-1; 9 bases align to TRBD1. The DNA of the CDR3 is TGTGCCAGCAGTACGGACAGGGGGAACACTGAAGCTTTCTTT. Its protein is CASSTDRGNTEAFF.